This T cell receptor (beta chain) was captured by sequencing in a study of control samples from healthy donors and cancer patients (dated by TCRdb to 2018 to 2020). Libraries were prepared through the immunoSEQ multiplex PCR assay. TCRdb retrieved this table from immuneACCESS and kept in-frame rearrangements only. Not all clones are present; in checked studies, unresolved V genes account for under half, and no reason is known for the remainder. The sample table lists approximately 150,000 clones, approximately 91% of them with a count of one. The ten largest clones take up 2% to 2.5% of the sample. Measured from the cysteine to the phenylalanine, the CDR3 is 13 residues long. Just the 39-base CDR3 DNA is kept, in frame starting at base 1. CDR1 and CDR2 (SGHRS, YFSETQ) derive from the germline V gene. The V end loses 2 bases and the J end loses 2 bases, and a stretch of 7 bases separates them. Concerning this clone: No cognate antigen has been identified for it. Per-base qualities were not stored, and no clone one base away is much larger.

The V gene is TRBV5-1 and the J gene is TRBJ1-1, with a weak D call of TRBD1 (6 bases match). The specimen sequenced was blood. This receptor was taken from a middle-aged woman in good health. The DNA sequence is TGCGCCAGCAGCTTACAGGGAAACACTGAAGCTTTCTTT. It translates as CASSLQGNTEAFF.